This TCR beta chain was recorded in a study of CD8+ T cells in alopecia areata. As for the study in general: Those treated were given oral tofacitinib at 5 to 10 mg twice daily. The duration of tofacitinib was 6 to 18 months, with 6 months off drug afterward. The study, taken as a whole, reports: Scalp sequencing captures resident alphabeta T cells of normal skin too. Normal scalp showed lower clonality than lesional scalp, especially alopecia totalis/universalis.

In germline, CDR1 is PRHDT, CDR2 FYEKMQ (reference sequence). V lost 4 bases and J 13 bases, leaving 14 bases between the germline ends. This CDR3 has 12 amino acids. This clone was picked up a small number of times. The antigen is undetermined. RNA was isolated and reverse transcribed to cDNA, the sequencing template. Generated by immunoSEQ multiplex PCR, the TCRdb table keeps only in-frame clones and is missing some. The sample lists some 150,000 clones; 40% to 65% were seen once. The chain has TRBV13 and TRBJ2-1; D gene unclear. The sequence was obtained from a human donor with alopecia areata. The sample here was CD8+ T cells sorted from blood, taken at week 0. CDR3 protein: CASSSRPATQFF. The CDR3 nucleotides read TGTGCCAGCAGCTCGAGACCGGCGACCCAGTTCTTC.